Presented here are 11 T cell receptor beta chains from one specimen sequenced in a study of blood T cells in healthy people across ages. A second PCR, run for about 7 to 11 cycles, used a sample-barcoded 5' primer plus a J-beta primer mix. One entry per CDR3 protein results from TCRdb running MiXCR on the 5' RACE reads. The sample lists under 700,000 distinct CDR3 sequences; 24% were seen once. Another study also made use of these data, one on T cells of mothers and their children.

The sequenced sample was blood. Receptors originate from a boy between 5 and 17 years old in good health.

This rearrangement joins TRBV7-8 to TRBJ2-7; D is possibly TRBD2 (7 bases). This CDR3 is 14 amino acids long. The germline gives CDR1 SGHVS, CDR2 FQNEAQ. Trimming stripped 5 bases from V and 6 bases from J, with 17 bases between. The CDR3, as DNA: TGTGCCAGCAGCGAGGGGGGGCGGGTCTCCGAGCAGTACTTC. Protein sequence: CASSEGGRVSEQYF. Looking up the rest from reference TRBV7-8 and TRBJ2-7 gives the full variable domain: GAGVSQSPRYKVAKRGQDVALRCDPISGHVSLFWYQQALGQGPEFLTYFQNEAQLDKSGLPSDRFFAERPEGSVSTLKIQRTQQEDSAVYLCASSEGGRVSEQYFGPGTRLTVT.

The chain joins TRBV9 to TRBJ1-6; D possibly corresponds to TRBD1 (6 bases). This CDR3 comprises 15 residues. Germline assignment: CDR1 SGDLS and CDR2 YYNGEE. Between the trimmed V and J ends, which lost 0 bases and 7 bases, there was a span of 11 bases. The CDR3 DNA follows: TGTGCCAGCAGCGTAGGGCGAGGGGGAAATTCACCCCTCCACTTT. As protein: CASSVGRGGNSPLHF.

This clonotype was seen only a few times. The chain is built from TRBV7-2 and TRBJ1-1, with 8 positions matching TRBD1. Germline V gene lookup returns CDR1 SGHTA and CDR2 FQGNSA. V was clipped by 1 base and J by 8 bases; unmatched bases: 12. This CDR3 is 16 amino acids long. The CDR3 nucleotides read TGTGCCAGCAGCTTAGTGCAGGGGGCGTCCTTTATCGAAGCTTTCTTT. It encodes CASSLVQGASFIEAFF.

V is TRBV20-1 and J is TRBJ1-1, with 7 bases that match TRBD1. This CDR3 has 13 amino acids. J was trimmed by 5 bases and V by 5 bases; bases with no gene match: 8. The germline V gene encodes CDR1 DFQATT and CDR2 SNEGSKA (reference sequence). The CDR3 nucleotides are TGCAGTGCTCAGCCGACAGGGTGGACTGAAGCTTTCTTT. Amino acids: CSAQPTGWTEAFF.

The genes are TRBV9 and TRBJ2-1; 8 bases fit TRBD1. Gene TRBJ2-7 matches the end of the DNA better, so the J call may be wrong. CDR1 and CDR2 from the germline V gene are SGDLS and YYNGEE. The CDR3 covers 14 residues. The CDR3 region has the DNA TGTGCCAGCAGCCCAGGGGGCGTCCCCTACGAGCAGTACTTC. This sequence encodes CASSPGGVPYEQYF.

This clonotype was observed a few times. The chain carries TRBV18 and TRBJ2-1; D uncertain. With 2 bases removed from V and 9 bases from J, the gap between germline ends came to 5 bases. CDR3 length: 11 residues. The V gene's germline CDR1 is KGHSH and CDR2 LQKENI. This chain's CDR3 is CASSPSFEQFF. The CDR3 DNA reads TGTGCCAGCTCACCATCTTTTGAGCAGTTCTTC.

This clonotype has just a few counts. This rearrangement joins TRBV11-1 to TRBJ2-5, with D possibly TRBD2 on 5 matching bases. The length of the CDR3 is 17 residues. Trimming removed 3 bases at V and 5 bases at J, with 22 bases between. Germline CDR1 is SGHAT and CDR2 is FQDESV (reference sequence). CDR3 sequence (DNA): TGTGCCAGCAGCTTTGAGTCGGGGAGTCGAGCTTGGGAGACCCAGTACTTC. This codes for CASSFESGSRAWETQYF.

This chain connects TRBV3-1 to TRBJ1-1, with TRBD1 as a possible D gene (5 bases). Germline CDR1 and CDR2: LGHDT and YNNKEL (reference sequence). Trimming removed 4 bases at V and 5 bases at J, with 14 bases between. The CDR3 contains 14 residues. CDR3 sequence reads: CASSPPVGVTEAFF. The CDR3 region has the DNA TGTGCCAGCAGCCCGCCAGTGGGGGTGACTGAAGCTTTCTTT.

This clonotype was seen only a few times. The chain carries TRBV7-2 and TRBJ2-7; D is unresolved. V lost 0 bases and J lost 3, with 6 bases in between. Germline V gene lookup returns CDR1 SGHTA and CDR2 FQGNSA. The CDR3 is 13 residues long. CDR3 sequence (DNA): TGTGCCAGCAGCTTAGCCTTCAACTACGAGCAGTACTTC. Its translation is CASSLAFNYEQYF.

This clonotype was counted only a few times. V is TRBV4-3 and J is TRBJ1-4; 8 nucleotides match TRBD1. Germline CDR1 is LGHNA and CDR2 is YSLEER. J gave up 5 bases and V 2 bases, and 4 bases lay outside the gene matches. The CDR3 length is 15 residues. The CDR3 region is CASSQHRGTNEKLFF. In DNA, the CDR3 is TGCGCCAGCAGCCAACACAGGGGGACCAATGAAAAACTGTTTTTT.

The V call is TRBV11-2, the J call TRBJ2-2; 8 nucleotides agree with TRBD1. CDR3 length: 15 residues. Germline loops: CDR1 SGHAT, CDR2 FQNNGV. V lost 0 bases, J lost 9 bases, and 6 bases stayed unmatched. The CDR3 DNA reads TGTGCCAGCAGCTTAGAACAGGGGGGAGTGCGGGAGCTGTTTTTT. Protein: CASSLEQGGVRELFF.